Following are 23 T cell receptor beta chains from one sample sequenced in a study of CD8 T cells in ankylosing spondylitis. One entry per CDR3 protein results from TCRdb running MiXCR on the 5' RACE reads. The table records under 150,000 distinct CDR3 sequences, roughly 8.8% of them present only once. The sequenced material came from blood, either unsorted or a sorted T cell fraction (not recorded which). The receptor set was obtained from a male donor with ankylosing spondylitis or in good health (not recorded which).

The table lists this clonotype with many counts. This chain links TRBV25-1 with TRBJ2-2; 12 bases line up with TRBD1. V trimming: 7 bases; J trimming: 7 bases; junction bases outside the gene matches: 16. Germline V CDR1 and CDR2: MGHDK, SYGVNS. This CDR3 is 18 amino acids long. CDR3 DNA: TGTGCCAGCATGTCAACAAACCCGGGACAGGGGGCGTACGGGGAGCTGTTTTTT. It specifies CASMSTNPGQGAYGELFF. The variable domain in full, completed from reference TRBV25-1 and TRBJ2-2, reads EADIYQTPRYLVIGTGKKITLECSQTMGHDKMYWYQQDPGMELHLIHYSYGVNSTEKGDLSSESTVSRIRTEHFPLTLESARPSHTSQYLCASMSTNPGQGAYGELFFGEGSRLTVL.

The V and J genes are TRBV12-3 or TRBV12-4 and TRBJ2-5; a possible D gene is TRBD2 (7 bases). The V and J ends lost 6 bases and 5 bases respectively, with 16 bases between them. The CDR3 has 14 amino acids. The CDR3, as DNA: TGTGCCAGCAGCTCCGGGGGGCGCGCGGAGACCCAGTACTTC. Its translation is CASSSGGRAETQYF.

This clonotype was observed many times. This chain uses TRBV6-1 with TRBJ2-3; D is unresolved. Germline V CDR1 and CDR2: MNHNS, SASEGT. Trimming left V 4 bases short and J 2 bases short, with 7 bases between. The CDR3 extends over 13 amino acids. The CDR3 loop reads CASSGALTDTQYF. For the CDR3, the DNA is TGTGCCAGCAGTGGGGCCCTCACAGATACGCAGTATTTT.

This clonotype was seen repeatedly, ten times or more. The V and J genes are TRBV27 and TRBJ2-5, with 7 positions matching TRBD1. The V and J ends lost 6 bases and 1 base, in that order; junction bases with no gene match: 8. The CDR3 runs 15 residues. Per the germline V gene, CDR1 is MNHEY and CDR2 is SMNVEV (reference sequence). The CDR3 bases are TGTGCCAGCAGGATATGGGACAGCCCCCAAGAGACCCAGTACTTC. The encoded protein is CASRIWDSPQETQYF.

This clonotype was recorded many times. The gene calls are TRBV20-1 and TRBJ1-1; D may be TRBD1 (5 bases). This CDR3 has 15 amino acids. The V and J ends lost 0 bases and 6 bases respectively, with 17 bases between them. The germline CDR1 and CDR2 sequences are DFQATT and SNEGSKA (reference sequence). CDR3 DNA sequence: TGCAGTGCTAGAGAGCCAGGGATGGGGAATCCTGAAGCTTTCTTT. It encodes CSAREPGMGNPEAFF.

Comment on this clonotype: With a much larger clone just one base away, this may be a read error. This sequence joins TRBV27 and TRBJ2-7, with D perhaps TRBD2 (5 bases). CDR3 size: 13 residues. Germline-derived CDR1 and CDR2 are MNHEY and SMNVEV (reference sequence). CDR3 sequence reads: CASKSGVAYVQYF. In DNA, the CDR3 is TGTGCCAGCAAGAGCGGCGTTGCGTACGTGCAGTACTTC.

The genes are TRBV20-1 and TRBJ2-7; D possibly corresponds to TRBD1 (5 bases). The length of the CDR3 is 15 residues. Germline CDR1 DFQATT, CDR2 SNEGSKA (reference sequence). The V gene lost 6 bases and the J gene lost 1 base, with 19 bases spanning the gap. CDR3 sequence (DNA): TGCAGTGCCCCAATACGGCAGGGCGGATCCTACGAGCAGTACTTC. This gives the protein CSAPIRQGGSYEQYF.

There are many counts of this clonotype. V gene TRBV2 combines with J gene TRBJ2-1; TRBD2 is a possible D gene (7 bases). Looked up from germline, CDR1 is SNHLY and CDR2 is FYNNEI. CDR3 length equals 15 residues. Between the trimmed V and J ends, which lost 10 bases and 0 bases, there was a span of 16 bases. CDR3: CANSGGGSSYNEQFF. DNA of the CDR3: TGTGCCAACTCGGGGGGCGGGTCCTCCTACAATGAGCAGTTCTTC.

The sample holds many counts of this clonotype. This chain uses TRBV9 with TRBJ2-1; 8 nucleotides agree with TRBD2. Per the germline V gene, CDR1 is SGDLS and CDR2 is YYNGEE. This CDR3 region has 15 residues. J gave up 9 bases and V 0 bases, and 8 bases lay outside the gene matches. This chain's CDR3 is CASSVEAGDYGEQFF. CDR3 DNA: TGTGCCAGCAGCGTAGAAGCGGGAGATTATGGTGAGCAGTTCTTC.

In its sample, this clonotype was seen once. This may be a read error: a much more frequent sequence differs by one nucleotide. The chain joins TRBV29-1 to TRBJ2-1, with D possibly being TRBD1 (6 bases). TRBJ2-7 explains the end of the DNA better; the J call may be wrong. The CDR3 consists of 12 residues. Germline CDR1 reads SQVTM; CDR2 reads ANQGSEA. For the CDR3, the DNA is TGCAGCTCCGAGAGGCAGGGGAATGAGCAGTACTTC. This codes for CSSERQGNEQYF.

The gene calls are TRBV27 and TRBJ1-4; TRBD1 might be the D (6 bases). Trimming cost V 3 bases and J 3 bases, with 14 bases left between them. Germline-derived CDR1 and CDR2 are MNHEY and SMNVEV (reference sequence). CDR3 size: 16 residues. The DNA of the CDR3 is TGTGCCAGCAGTTTCCGTAGGGGGGCGGCTAATGAAAAACTGTTTTTT. Translated, it gives CASSFRRGAANEKLFF.

This clonotype came up many times. This chain connects TRBV29-1 to TRBJ2-7; maybe TRBD2 (6 bases). The CDR3 contains 14 residues. CDR1 and CDR2 from the germline V gene are SQVTM and ANQGSEA. V shed 2 bases and J shed 2 bases, with 13 bases lying between them. The CDR3 spells CSVELVAVPYEQYF. DNA for the CDR3: TGCAGCGTTGAACTGGTAGCGGTACCCTACGAGCAGTACTTC.

This clonotype was counted many times. The V gene is TRBV28, the J gene TRBJ2-2; D is possibly TRBD2 (7 bases). The ends were cut back, 7 bases at V and 1 base at J, with 19 bases in the middle. From germline, CDR1 is MDHEN and CDR2 SYDVKM. The CDR3 totals 17 residues. CDR3 sequence: CASTSKGGGLNTGELFF. CDR3 DNA: TGTGCCAGCACCTCGAAGGGGGGGGGCCTGAACACCGGGGAGCTGTTTTTT.

This clonotype was observed a few times. The chain carries TRBV6-2 or TRBV6-3 and TRBJ1-1; D possibly corresponds to TRBD1 (5 bases). This CDR3 is 13 amino acids long. V was cut by 6 bases and J by 4 bases, with 12 bases left in between. CDR1 and CDR2 from the germline V gene are MNHEY and SVGEGT. CDR3 sequence: CASSRRGTTEAFF. The DNA of the CDR3 is TGTGCCAGCAGCCGACGGGGGACCACTGAAGCTTTCTTT.

The J gene is TRBJ2-5, the V gene TRBV6-2 or TRBV6-3; 10 nucleotides line up with TRBD2. This CDR3 has 18 residues. Germline CDR1 and CDR2: MNHEY and SVGEGT. V shed 2 bases and J 5 bases; nucleotides not matched to a gene: 14. The CDR3 DNA reads TGTGCCAGCAGTTACCATCCTAGCGGGAGTATTCCTTCGGAGACCCAGTACTTC. Amino acids: CASSYHPSGSIPSETQYF.

This clonotype was found a few times. The chain couples TRBV18 to TRBJ2-5, with 11 bases fitting TRBD2. Trimming at V came to 5 bases and at J to 4 bases, leaving 3 bases not matched to a gene. This CDR3 region has 14 residues. Looked up from germline, CDR1 is KGHSH and CDR2 is LQKENI. The CDR3 here is CASSTGLAGETQYF. Here the CDR3 DNA reads TGTGCCAGCTCAACAGGACTAGCGGGAGAGACCCAGTACTTC. Based on the CDR3 plus reference TRBV18 and TRBJ2-5, the full variable domain is NAGVMQNPRHLVRRRGQEARLRCSPMKGHSHVYWYRQLPEEGLKFMVYLQKENIIDESGMPKERFSAEFPKEGPSILRIQQVVRGDSAAYFCASSTGLAGETQYFGPGTRLLVL.

This clonotype has ten or more counts. The rearrangement joins TRBV6-2 or TRBV6-3 to TRBJ2-1, with D perhaps being TRBD1 or TRBD2 (5 bases each). Germline assignment: CDR1 MNHEY and CDR2 SVGEGT. The germline V and J ends were trimmed by 6 bases and 9 bases, with 12 bases remaining between them. The CDR3 is 12 amino acids. CDR3 in amino acids: CASSPRGTEQFF. CDR3 DNA sequence: TGTGCCAGCAGCCCCAGAGGGACTGAGCAGTTCTTC.

The CDR3 DNA sequence: TGCAGTGCGATAGCCCCCGCGGGAGGGCCCCACAATGAGCAGTTCTTC. Translation: CSAIAPAGGPHNEQFF. V usage is TRBV20-1 and J usage is TRBJ2-1, with 9 nucleotides matching TRBD2. The CDR3 extends over 16 amino acids. Germline V gene sequence: CDR1 DFQATT, CDR2 SNEGSKA (reference sequence). Trimming removed 6 bases from V and 5 bases from J; junction bases left unmatched: 14.

This clonotype came up many times. J is TRBJ2-2 and V is TRBV4-3; 12 bases are a match to TRBD2. J was trimmed by 4 bases and V by 4 bases; bases with no gene match: 7. Germline V gene lookup returns CDR1 LGHNA and CDR2 YSLEER. The CDR3 covers 17 residues. The CDR3 DNA reads TGCGCCAGCAGCCGCGCCCTAGCGGGAGGGGTCACCGGGGAGCTGTTTTTT. Translating gives CASSRALAGGVTGELFF.

This clonotype was detected ten times or more. This chain uses TRBV9 with TRBJ1-4; D uncertain. From germline, CDR1 is SGDLS and CDR2 YYNGEE. The V gene lost 5 bases and the J gene lost 7 bases, with 3 bases spanning the gap. CDR3 length: 10 amino acids. In DNA form, the CDR3 reads TGTGCCAGCAGGGCTGAAAAACTGTTTTTT. The encoded protein is CASRAEKLFF.

This clonotype came up many times. The chain links TRBV20-1 to TRBJ2-1; 8 bases are shared with TRBD2. V shed 7 bases and J 2 bases; nucleotides not matched to a gene: 10. Germline V gene sequence: CDR1 DFQATT, CDR2 SNEGSKA (reference sequence). This CDR3 region has 15 residues. Here the CDR3 reads CSGGAGVRPYNEQFF. The CDR3 DNA reads as TGCAGTGGAGGAGCGGGAGTACGCCCCTACAATGAGCAGTTCTTC.

Comments on this clonotype: A single base separates this from a much larger clone, so it may be a read error. CDR3 protein: CASSYSTGTATYEQYF. The CDR3 bases are TGTGCCAGCAGTTACTCGACGGGAACAGCGACCTACGAGCAGTACTTC. The chain employs TRBV6-5 and TRBJ2-7, with D tentatively TRBD2 (5 bases). V lost 0 bases and J lost 2, with 14 bases in between. Germline V gene sequence: CDR1 MNHEY, CDR2 SVGAGI. The CDR3 has 16 residues.

At least ten counts were recorded for this clonotype. The V call is TRBV7-9, the J call TRBJ2-2; 8 bases are a match to TRBD2. Germline V gene sequence: CDR1 SEHNR, CDR2 FQNEAQ (reference sequence). V lost 4 bases, J lost 1 base, and 5 bases stayed unmatched. The CDR3 is 16 amino acids. CDR3 residues: CASSSPGTRNTGELFF. As DNA, the CDR3 is TGTGCCAGCAGCTCCCCAGGGACTAGGAACACCGGGGAGCTGTTTTTT.